The T cell receptor beta chain described here comes from a study of CD8 T cells in ankylosing spondylitis. Overall study results and limits: Disease-linked clones reportedly concentrated significantly in matched ankylosing spondylitis synovial fluid. Disease-linked clones bore a CD8+ phenotype and were relatively rare in peripheral blood. Some motif variants had been reported before (in reactive arthritis synovial fluid and blood).

In making TCR beta libraries, quantitative 5'-RACE with molecular barcodes was used. TCRdb passed the 5' RACE reads through MiXCR, listing each CDR3 protein once. The sample shows 150,000 to 200,000 distinct CDR3 sequences, under 15% of them seen only once. The CDR3 is 14 amino acids. Looked up from germline, CDR1 is SGHDT and CDR2 is YYEEEE. The V gene lost 5 bases and the J gene lost 4 bases, with 15 bases spanning the gap. This clonotype was counted at least ten times. Its antigen is currently unknown. Specimen: blood, either unsorted or a sorted T cell fraction (not recorded which). The chain carries TRBV5-6 and TRBJ1-1, with a weak D call TRBD1 (5 bases). The sequence was obtained from a female donor with ankylosing spondylitis or in good health (not recorded which). The CDR3 sequence: CASSQAGGATEAFF. The CDR3, as DNA: TGTGCCAGCAGTCAAGCGGGGGGAGCCACTGAAGCTTTCTTT.